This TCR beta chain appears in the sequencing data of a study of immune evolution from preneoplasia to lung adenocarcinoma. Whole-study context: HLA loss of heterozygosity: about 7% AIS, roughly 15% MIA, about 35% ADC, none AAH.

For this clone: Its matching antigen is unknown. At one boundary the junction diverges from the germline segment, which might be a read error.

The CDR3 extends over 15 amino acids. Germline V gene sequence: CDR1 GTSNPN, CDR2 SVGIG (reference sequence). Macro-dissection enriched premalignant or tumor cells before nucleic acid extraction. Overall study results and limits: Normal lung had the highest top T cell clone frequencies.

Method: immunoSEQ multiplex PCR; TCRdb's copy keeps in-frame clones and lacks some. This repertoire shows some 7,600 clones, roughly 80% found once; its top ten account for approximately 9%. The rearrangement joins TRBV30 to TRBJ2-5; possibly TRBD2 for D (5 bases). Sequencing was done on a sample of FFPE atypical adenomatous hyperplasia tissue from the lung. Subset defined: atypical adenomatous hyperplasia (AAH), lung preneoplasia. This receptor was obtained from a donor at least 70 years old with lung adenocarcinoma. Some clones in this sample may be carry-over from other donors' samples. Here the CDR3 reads CAWSVAKVGREIQYF. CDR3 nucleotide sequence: TGTGCCTGGAGTGTAGCAAAAGTAGGGAGAGAGATCCAGTACTTC.